The T cell receptor (beta chain) described here comes from a study of cytomegalovirus exposure and HLA in healthy donors. General study findings and limits: Cytomegalovirus association was assigned to more than 150 TCR beta chains. In vitro work confirmed that a few CMV-associated chains recognize CMV antigens.

Generated by immunoSEQ multiplex PCR, the TCRdb table keeps only in-frame clones and is missing some. The sample carries some 110,000 clones, about 88% recorded once. To note about this clone: Antigen: not known.

V was clipped by 2 bases and J by 7 bases, with 7 bases between them. The CDR3 totals 12 residues. Germline V gene lookup returns CDR1 SGHNT and CDR2 YYREEE (reference sequence). The validation cohort, a group of 90 to 150 subjects, included the donors and was separate from the roughly 670-subject first cohort. The material sequenced was PBMCs. The gene calls are TRBV5-4 and TRBJ2-4; D is uncertain. The receptor comes from a woman between 18 and 29 years old in good health and CMV-seropositive. The CDR3 protein is CASSFDSNIQYF. Written as DNA, the CDR3 is TGTGCCAGCAGCTTTGACTCCAACATTCAGTACTTC.